The TCR beta chain under discussion was sequenced for a study of graft-versus-host responses after intestinal transplantation. Study summary: Recipients across the board were started on anti-thymocyte globulin induction, then kept on tacrolimus and steroids for about 3 years.

Proliferating CFSE-low CD3+CD4+ and CD3+CD8+ responders were sorted after the reaction. Trimming removed 2 bases from V and 9 bases from J, with 12 bases in between. Germline V gene sequence: CDR1 SGHTS, CDR2 YDEGEE. CDR3 size: 13 residues. Produced via immunoSEQ multiplex PCR; TCRdb's table is partial and in-frame only. Among roughly 7,000 clones listed, roughly 25% were seen once. Study outcomes and limitations: The authors found GvH clones in recipient marrow, some appearing first in ileum or blood. Patients who carried graft-donor T cell macrochimerism also had high graft-versus-host to host-versus-graft clonal ratios in their allografts.

This clone has only a few counts. The chain carries TRBV5-8 and TRBJ1-5, with unresolved D. Material: alloreactive CD4+ T cells from a mixed lymphocyte reaction culture, obtained before transplantation. Subset specified: CFSE-low proliferating T cells sorted from approximately 6-day pre-transplant mixed lymphocyte reaction (GvH or HvG direction). The sequence was obtained from a human patient who was an organ donor for intestinal transplantation. CDR3 loop: CASSLEQLRPQHF. CDR3 sequence (DNA): TGTGCCAGCAGCTTAGAACAGCTTAGGCCCCAGCATTTT.